One sample yielded the 16 T cell receptor beta chains listed below, sequenced in a study of shared clonotypes between healthy human individuals. Profiling relied on immunoSEQ multiplex PCR, and the TCRdb table lists in-frame clones only, not all of them. The table records more than 550,000 clones, about 92% of them present only once. Material: memory CD8+ T cells from PBMCs. The subset denotes: CD45RO+ cells pooled with CCR7-negative TemRA cells. Every receptor here comes from a young man in good health. Some clones in this sample may be carry-over from other donors' samples.

CDR3 loop: CASTGTSGIQETQYF. The CDR3 nucleotides are TGCGCCAGCACGGGGACTAGCGGGATCCAAGAGACCCAGTACTTC. The V gene is TRBV10-2, the J gene TRBJ2-5, with 13 bases fitting TRBD2. The CDR3 is 15 amino acids. V trimming: 7 bases; J trimming: 1 base; junction bases outside the gene matches: 3. Germline V gene sequence: CDR1 WSHSY, CDR2 SAAADI.

The chain links TRBV6-1 to TRBJ2-7, with TRBD2 matching 8 bases. The germline V gene encodes CDR1 MNHNS and CDR2 SASEGT. This CDR3 contains 15 residues. The V and J ends lost 2 bases and 2 bases, in that order; junction bases with no gene match: 5. The CDR3, as DNA: TGTGCCAGCAGTGAAAGCGGGGGCCCCACCTACGAGCAGTACTTC. Translation: CASSESGGPTYEQYF.

J is TRBJ2-1 and V is TRBV7-3; tentatively, D is TRBD2 (6 bases). In germline, CDR1 is SGHTA, CDR2 FQGTGA. The V gene lost 3 bases and the J gene lost 5 bases, with 8 bases spanning the gap. CDR3 length: 13 residues. The CDR3 nucleotides are TGTGCCAGCAGCTTCGGACTAAACAATGAGCAGTTCTTC. Translating gives CASSFGLNNEQFF.

The rearrangement joins TRBV4-2 to TRBJ1-1; D ambiguous. In germline, CDR1 is LGHNA, CDR2 YNFKEQ. This CDR3 has 15 amino acids. V was pared by 0 bases and J by 5 bases, with 13 bases between. This CDR3 is CASSQEAGLRTEAFF. CDR3 coding DNA: TGTGCCAGCAGCCAAGAGGCTGGGTTACGGACTGAAGCTTTCTTT.

A single count supports this clone. This chain links TRBV4-3 with TRBJ2-7; D may match TRBD1 or TRBD2 (7 bases each). CDR3 length equals 18 residues. Germline V gene lookup returns CDR1 LGHNA and CDR2 YSLEER. Trimming stripped 1 base from V and 2 bases from J, with 21 bases between. CDR3 DNA: TGCGCCAGCAGCCAAGCTGGGTACCAGGGGGAGGGAACCTACGAGCAGTACTTC. Translating gives CASSQAGYQGEGTYEQYF.

The rearrangement uses TRBV19 and TRBJ1-1; D is undetermined. Trimming stripped 7 bases from V and 0 bases from J, with 15 bases between. The CDR3 has 15 amino acids. Germline lookup yields CDR1 LNHDA and CDR2 SQIVND (reference sequence). CDR3 nucleotides: TGTGCCAGTAAGGACGGACTTTACATGAACACTGAAGCTTTCTTT. Translation gives CASKDGLYMNTEAFF.

The chain employs TRBV2 and TRBJ2-7, with D possibly TRBD1 on 6 matching bases. Germline lookup yields CDR1 SNHLY and CDR2 FYNNEI. V lost 9 bases and J 8 bases, leaving 11 bases between the germline ends. This CDR3 contains 10 residues. CDR3 coding DNA: TGTGCCAGTCAAGGGGACAAGCAGTACTTC. It encodes CASQGDKQYF. Looking up the rest from reference TRBV2 and TRBJ2-7 gives the full variable domain: EPEVTQTPSHQVTQMGQEVILRCVPISNHLYFYWYRQILGQKVEFLVSFYNNEISEKSEIFDDQFSVERPDGSNFTLKIRSTKLEDSAMYFCASQGDKQYFGPGTRLTVT.

V gene TRBV11-2 combines with J gene TRBJ2-1; 7 nucleotides align to TRBD1. The V gene's germline CDR1 is SGHAT and CDR2 FQNNGV. CDR3 length: 15 residues. Germline trimming cut 4 bases from V and 0 bases from J; bases unmatched to any gene: 3. The CDR3 protein is CASSSGTVSYNEQFF. CDR3 nucleotides: TGTGCCAGCAGCTCCGGGACAGTCTCCTACAATGAGCAGTTCTTC.

V usage is TRBV27 and J usage is TRBJ1-2; 8 bases agree with TRBD1. Trimming at V came to 4 bases and at J to 8 bases, leaving 12 bases not matched to a gene. This CDR3 has 15 amino acids. Germline CDR1 MNHEY, CDR2 SMNVEV (reference sequence). CDR3 region: CASSWGTGIMGGYTF. The DNA for the CDR3 is TGTGCCAGCAGTTGGGGGACAGGAATTATGGGGGGCTACACCTTC.

The chain combines TRBV7-9 with TRBJ2-7; 7 positions match TRBD1. This CDR3 is built from 16 residues. V lost 5 bases, J lost 2 bases, and 12 bases stayed unmatched. Germline assignment: CDR1 SEHNR and CDR2 FQNEAQ (reference sequence). The CDR3 nucleotides read TGTGCCAGCAGCGACCGGGACAGCTTAACCCCCTACGAGCAGTACTTC. It specifies CASSDRDSLTPYEQYF.

The V call is TRBV2, the J call TRBJ1-5; perhaps TRBD1 as D (5 bases). The CDR3 totals 16 residues. Germline lookup yields CDR1 SNHLY and CDR2 FYNNEI. V shed 2 bases and J shed 0 bases, with 11 bases lying between them. The CDR3 sequence is CASSEWLGDSNQPQHF. CDR3 DNA: TGTGCCAGCAGTGAATGGTTAGGGGATAGCAATCAGCCCCAGCATTTT.

The chain has TRBV7-9 and TRBJ1-3; possibly TRBD1 for D (6 bases). Trimming removed 1 base at V and 1 base at J, with 14 bases between. The CDR3 totals 17 residues. Germline CDR1 reads SEHNR; CDR2 reads FQNEAQ (reference sequence). CDR3 in DNA: TGTGCCAGCAGCTTAGGGGCGACAGGCGCTTCTGGAAACACCATATATTTT. It encodes CASSLGATGASGNTIYF.

This sequence joins TRBV28 and TRBJ1-3, with D maybe TRBD1 (6 bases). Germline V lookup: CDR1 MDHEN, CDR2 SYDVKM. The V end lost 3 bases, the J end lost 4 bases, and 13 bases lay between the germline ends. The CDR3 is 15 residues long. The CDR3 here is CASSLNRGAGNTIYF. The CDR3 coding sequence is TGTGCCAGCAGTTTGAACCGGGGGGCAGGAAACACCATATATTTT.

V usage is TRBV30 and J usage is TRBJ2-1, with 12 bases that match TRBD2. Per the germline V gene, CDR1 is GTSNPN and CDR2 is SVGIG (reference sequence). The CDR3 totals 16 residues. V dropped 0 bases and J dropped 9; count of bases not matched to a gene: 9. The CDR3 nucleotides are TGTGCCTGGAGTGTACAACGACTAGCGGGAGCGGGTGAGCAGTTCTTC. Protein: CAWSVQRLAGAGEQFF.

To note about this clone: The missing conserved phenylalanine or tryptophan at the end of this CDR3 makes a read error likely. It is unclear where the CDR3 begins or ends on the DNA, so no DNA is shown, and the CDR3 is as TCRdb lists it. The chain links TRBV5-8 to TRBJ2-7. The CDR3 numbers 11 amino acids, ends counted. Germline V lookup: CDR1 SGHTS, CDR2 YDEGEE. The CDR3 region is CASSPDTGEGA.

The chain carries TRBV5-8 and TRBJ1-1; D is perhaps TRBD1 (5 bases). V gave up 0 bases and J gave up 5 bases, with 20 bases separating them. The CDR3 totals 17 residues. Germline loops: CDR1 SGHTS, CDR2 YDEGEE. The CDR3 region has the DNA TGTGCCAGCAGCTTGGGAGCCAGGGATTGGGGAGTGACTGAAGCTTTCTTT. This gives the protein CASSLGARDWGVTEAFF.